A selection of T cell receptor beta chains follows, all from one sample in a study of CD8 T cells in Susac syndrome. TCRdb passed the immunoSEQ multiplex PCR reads through MiXCR, listing each CDR3 protein once. The sample consists of over 350,000 distinct CDR3 sequences, more than 70% of them appearing once. Material: CD8+ T cells from PBMCs. The source of these receptors is a human donor with multiple sclerosis. CDR3s include the opening cysteine and the closing phenylalanine or tryptophan. The D gene is left open where the match is weak. Only part of the rows carry a size: once, few, many, or a class if the clone is expanded.

16	NA	TRBV18	TRBD1	TRBJ2-2	CASSLHRDRVDGELFF	TGTGCCAGCTCACTACACCGGGACAGGGTAGACGGGGAGCTGTTTTTT
14	once	TRBV20-1	TRBD1	TRBJ2-1	CSARLRDSYNEQFF	TGCAGTGCTAGACTTAGGGACAGTTACAATGAGCAGTTCTTC
11	NA	TRBV6-5	NA	TRBJ1-1	CASWEGTEAFF	TGTGCCAGTTGGGAGGGGACTGAAGCTTTCTTT
15	NA	TRBV5-1	NA	TRBJ2-3	CASSLLDSLTDTQYF	TGCGCCAGCAGCTTGTTGGACAGCCTCACAGATACGCAGTATTTT
15	once	TRBV4-1	TRBD2	TRBJ2-1	CASSQTAGEGNEQFF	TGCGCCAGCAGCCAAACAGCGGGAGAAGGAAATGAGCAGTTCTTC
13	NA	TRBV19	NA	TRBJ2-7	CASCGDGEYEQYF	TGTGCCAGTTGTGGGGACGGAGAATACGAGCAGTACTTC
14	NA	TRBV28	TRBD2	TRBJ2-1	CASLPGTKTNEQFF	TGTGCCAGCCTGCCCGGGACTAAGACTAATGAGCAGTTCTTC
14	once	TRBV29-1	NA	TRBJ1-3	CSVYGTDSGNTIYF	TGCAGCGTCTATGGGACGGACTCTGGAAACACCATATATTTT
13	NA	TRBV9	TRBD1	TRBJ2-7	CASQGGQANEQYF	TGTGCCAGCCAGGGGGGACAGGCTAACGAGCAGTACTTC
13	NA	TRBV6-5	NA	TRBJ2-1	CASKDSSYNEQFF	TGTGCCAGCAAGGATAGCTCCTACAATGAGCAGTTCTTC
15	once	TRBV6-6	NA	TRBJ1-5	CASRGQGGYDQPQHF	TGTGCCAGCAGGGGACAAGGTGGTTATGATCAGCCCCAGCATTTT
15	NA	TRBV7-9	NA	TRBJ1-5	CASRRTPGSHQPQHF	TGTGCCAGCAGAAGGACCCCGGGGAGTCATCAGCCCCAGCATTTT
15	NA	TRBV27	NA	TRBJ2-7	CASSLDWGEPYEQYF	TGTGCCAGCAGTTTGGACTGGGGGGAGCCATACGAGCAGTACTTC
15	NA	TRBV7-6	NA	TRBJ2-7	CASSLVEAGAYEQYF	TGTGCCAGCAGCTTAGTCGAGGCAGGGGCCTACGAGCAGTACTTC
13	NA	TRBV6-5	NA	TRBJ1-5	CASSEGGYQPQHF	TGTGCCAGCAGTGAGGGGGGCTATCAGCCCCAGCATTTT
13	few	TRBV30	NA	TRBJ1-1	CAWSVDSNTEAFF	TGTGCCTGGAGTGTTGACAGCAACACTGAAGCTTTCTTT
16	NA	TRBV20-1	TRBD1	TRBJ2-7	CSARVPGQHVLYEQYF	TGCAGTGCTAGAGTTCCGGGACAGCACGTACTCTACGAGCAGTACTTC
15	NA	TRBV16	NA	TRBJ1-6	CASNLKQGSNSPLHF	TGTGCCAGCAACTTAAAACAGGGCAGTAATTCACCCCTCCACTTT